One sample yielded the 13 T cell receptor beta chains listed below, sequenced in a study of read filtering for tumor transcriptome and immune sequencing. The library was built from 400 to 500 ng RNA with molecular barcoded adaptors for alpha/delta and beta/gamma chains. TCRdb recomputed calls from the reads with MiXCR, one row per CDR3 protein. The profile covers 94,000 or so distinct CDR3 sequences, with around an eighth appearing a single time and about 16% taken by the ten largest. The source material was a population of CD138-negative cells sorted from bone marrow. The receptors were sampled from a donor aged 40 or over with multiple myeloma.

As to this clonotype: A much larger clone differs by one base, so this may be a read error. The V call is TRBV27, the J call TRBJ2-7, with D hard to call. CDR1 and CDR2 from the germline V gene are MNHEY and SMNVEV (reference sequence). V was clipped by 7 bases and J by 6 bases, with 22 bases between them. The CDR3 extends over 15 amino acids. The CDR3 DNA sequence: TGTGCCAGCATGTTGAGCCAGGTTCAAGTAGGCGAGCAGTACTTC. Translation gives CASMLSQVQVGEQYF.

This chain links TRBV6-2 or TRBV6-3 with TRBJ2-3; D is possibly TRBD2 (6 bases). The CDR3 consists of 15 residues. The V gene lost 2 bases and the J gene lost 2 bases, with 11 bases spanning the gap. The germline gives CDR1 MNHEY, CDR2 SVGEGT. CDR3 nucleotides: TGTGCCAGCAGTTACATGGGACTCTCCACAGATACGCAGTATTTT. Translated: CASSYMGLSTDTQYF.

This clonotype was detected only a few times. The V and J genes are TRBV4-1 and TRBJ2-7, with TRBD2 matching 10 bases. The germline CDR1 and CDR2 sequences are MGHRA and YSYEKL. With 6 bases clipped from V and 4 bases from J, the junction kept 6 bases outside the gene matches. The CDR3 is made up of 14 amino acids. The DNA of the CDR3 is TGCGCCAGCAGGCGAGGACTAGCGGCGTACGAGCAGTACTTC. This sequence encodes CASRRGLAAYEQYF.

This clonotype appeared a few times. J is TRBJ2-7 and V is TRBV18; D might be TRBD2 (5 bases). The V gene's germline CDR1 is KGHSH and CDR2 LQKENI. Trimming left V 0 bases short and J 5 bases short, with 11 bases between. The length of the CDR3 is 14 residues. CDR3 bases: TGTGCCAGCTCACCACCGAGGTCGCGGGACGAGCAGTACTTC. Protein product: CASSPPRSRDEQYF.

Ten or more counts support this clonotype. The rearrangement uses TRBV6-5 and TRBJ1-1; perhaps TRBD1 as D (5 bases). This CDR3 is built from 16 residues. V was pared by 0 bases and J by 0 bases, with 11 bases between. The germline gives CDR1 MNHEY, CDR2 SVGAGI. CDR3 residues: CASSYSRQGMNTEAFF. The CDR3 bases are TGTGCCAGCAGTTACTCGAGGCAGGGTATGAACACTGAAGCTTTCTTT.

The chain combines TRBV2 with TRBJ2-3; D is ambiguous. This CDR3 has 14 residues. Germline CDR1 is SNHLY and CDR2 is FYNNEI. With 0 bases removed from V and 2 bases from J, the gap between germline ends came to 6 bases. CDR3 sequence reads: CASSEAAATDTQYF. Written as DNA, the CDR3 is TGTGCCAGCAGTGAAGCGGCAGCCACAGATACGCAGTATTTT.

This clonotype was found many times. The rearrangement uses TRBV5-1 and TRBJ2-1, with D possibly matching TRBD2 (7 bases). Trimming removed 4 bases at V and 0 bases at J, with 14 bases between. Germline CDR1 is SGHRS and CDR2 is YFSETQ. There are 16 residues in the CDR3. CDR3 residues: CASSVGGAGSYNEQFF. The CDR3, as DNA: TGCGCCAGCAGCGTGGGGGGGGCAGGCTCCTACAATGAGCAGTTCTTC.

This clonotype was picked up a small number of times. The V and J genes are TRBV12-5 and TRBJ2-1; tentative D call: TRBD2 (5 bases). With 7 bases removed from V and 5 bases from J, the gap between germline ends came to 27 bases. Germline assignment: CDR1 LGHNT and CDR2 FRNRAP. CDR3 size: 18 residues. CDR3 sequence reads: CASVPLYFSEKTDNEQFF. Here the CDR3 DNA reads TGTGCTAGTGTTCCCCTGTATTTTAGCGAGAAGACCGACAATGAGCAGTTCTTC.

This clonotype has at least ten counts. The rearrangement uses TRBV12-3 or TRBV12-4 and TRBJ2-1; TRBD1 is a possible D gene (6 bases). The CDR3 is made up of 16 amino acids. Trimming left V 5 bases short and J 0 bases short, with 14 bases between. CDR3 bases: TGTGCCAGCAGTGTATACAGGGCCAGCTCCTACAATGAGCAGTTCTTC. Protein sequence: CASSVYRASSYNEQFF.

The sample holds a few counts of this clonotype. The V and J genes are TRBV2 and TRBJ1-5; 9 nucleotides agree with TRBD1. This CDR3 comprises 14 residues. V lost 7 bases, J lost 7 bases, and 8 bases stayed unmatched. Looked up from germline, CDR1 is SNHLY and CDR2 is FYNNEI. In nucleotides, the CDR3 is TGTGCCAGCACGACCAGGACAGGGGTCCAGCCCCAGCATTTT. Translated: CASTTRTGVQPQHF.

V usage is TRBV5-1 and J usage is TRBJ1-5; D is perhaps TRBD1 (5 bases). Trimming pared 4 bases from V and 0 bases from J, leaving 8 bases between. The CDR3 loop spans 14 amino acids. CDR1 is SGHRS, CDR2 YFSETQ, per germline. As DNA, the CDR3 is TGCGCCAGCAGCCCCGACAGTAGCAATCAGCCCCAGCATTTT. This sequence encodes CASSPDSSNQPQHF.

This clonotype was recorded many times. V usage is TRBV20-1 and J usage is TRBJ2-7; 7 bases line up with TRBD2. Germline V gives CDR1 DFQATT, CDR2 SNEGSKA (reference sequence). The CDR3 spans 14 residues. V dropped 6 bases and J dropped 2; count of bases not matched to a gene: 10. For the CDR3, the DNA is TGCAGTGCCGAAATAGCGGGCTCCACCTACGAGCAGTACTTC. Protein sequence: CSAEIAGSTYEQYF.

CDR3 amino acids: CSATLGGTGVNEQYF. CDR3 sequence (DNA): TGCAGTGCTACCCTCGGCGGGACAGGGGTAAACGAGCAGTACTTC. The chain links TRBV20-1 to TRBJ2-7; TRBD1 matches at 10 bases. This CDR3 spans 15 amino acids. V dropped 4 bases and J dropped 5; count of bases not matched to a gene: 11. Germline V gene data show CDR1 as DFQATT and CDR2 as SNEGSKA (reference sequence).